Sequencing of this T cell receptor (beta chain) was carried out in a study of metastatic and nonmetastatic thyroid tumors. With MiXCR, TCRdb called clones anew from the PCR reads. The repertoire has roughly 14,000 clones, roughly 29% of them found once; the top ten carry around 12%. Before thyroid surgery, none of the patients had received any treatment. The TCR sequence derives from a male donor with papillary thyroid cancer or a benign thyroid nodule (not recorded which). Some clones in this sample may be carry-over from other donors' samples. Sequencing input: tumor tissue.

The CDR3 region is CASSSTGGWGYGYTF. In DNA form, the CDR3 reads TGTGCCAGCAGTTCGACAGGGGGGTGGGGCTATGGCTACACCTTC. The chain links TRBV28 to TRBJ1-2; 9 positions agree with TRBD1. CDR1 is MDHEN and CDR2 is SYDVKM in the germline V gene. This CDR3 is 15 amino acids long. Trimming took 4 bases from V and 4 from J; bases not matched to a gene: 7.